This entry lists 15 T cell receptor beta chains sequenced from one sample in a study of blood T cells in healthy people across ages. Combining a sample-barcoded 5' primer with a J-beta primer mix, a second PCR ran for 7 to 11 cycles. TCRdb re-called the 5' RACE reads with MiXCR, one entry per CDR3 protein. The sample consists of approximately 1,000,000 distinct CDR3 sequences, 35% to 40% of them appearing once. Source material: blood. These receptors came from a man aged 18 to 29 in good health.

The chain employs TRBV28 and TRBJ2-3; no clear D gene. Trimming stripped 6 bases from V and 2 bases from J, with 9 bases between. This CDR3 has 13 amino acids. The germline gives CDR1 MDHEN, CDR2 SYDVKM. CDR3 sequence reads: CASRYQPTDTQYF. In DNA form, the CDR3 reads TGTGCCAGCAGATACCAGCCCACAGATACGCAGTATTTT.

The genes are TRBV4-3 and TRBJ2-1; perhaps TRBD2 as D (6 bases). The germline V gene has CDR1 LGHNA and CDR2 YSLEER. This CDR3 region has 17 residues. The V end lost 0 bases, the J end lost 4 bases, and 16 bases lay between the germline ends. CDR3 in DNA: TGCGCCAGCAGCCAAGATCTTCCGGGGGTAAGATACAATGAGCAGTTCTTC. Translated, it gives CASSQDLPGVRYNEQFF.

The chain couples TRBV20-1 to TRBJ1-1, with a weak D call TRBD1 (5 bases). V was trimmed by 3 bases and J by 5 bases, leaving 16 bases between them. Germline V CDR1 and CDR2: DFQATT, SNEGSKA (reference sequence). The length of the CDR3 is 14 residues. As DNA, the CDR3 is TGCAGTGCTAGGGGGTCGGGGGGTCGTACTGAAGCTTTCTTT. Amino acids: CSARGSGGRTEAFF.

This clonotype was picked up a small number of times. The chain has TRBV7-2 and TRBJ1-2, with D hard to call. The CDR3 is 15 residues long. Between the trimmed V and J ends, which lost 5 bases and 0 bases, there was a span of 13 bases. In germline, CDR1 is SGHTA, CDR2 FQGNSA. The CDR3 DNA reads TGTGCCAGCAGCCCATTCGGCGGAGCTAACTATGGCTACACCTTC. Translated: CASSPFGGANYGYTF. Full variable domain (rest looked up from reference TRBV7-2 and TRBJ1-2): GAGVSQSPSNKVTEKGKDVELRCDPISGHTALYWYRQSLGQGLEFLIYFQGNSAPDKSGLPSDRFSAERTGGSVSTLTIQRTQQEDSAVYLCASSPFGGANYGYTFGSGTRLTVV.

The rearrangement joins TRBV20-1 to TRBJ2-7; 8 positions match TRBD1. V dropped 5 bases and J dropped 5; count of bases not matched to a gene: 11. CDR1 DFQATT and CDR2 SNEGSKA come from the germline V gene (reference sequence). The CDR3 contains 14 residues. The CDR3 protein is CSAPGQGSYHEQYF. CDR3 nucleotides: TGCAGTGCTCCCGGACAGGGAAGTTATCACGAGCAGTACTTC.

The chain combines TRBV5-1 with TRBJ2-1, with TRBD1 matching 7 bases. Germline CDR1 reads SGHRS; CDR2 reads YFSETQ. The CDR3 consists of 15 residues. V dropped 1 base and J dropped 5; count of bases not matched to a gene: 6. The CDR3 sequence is CASSLLRQGNNEQFF. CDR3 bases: TGCGCCAGCAGCTTGCTGCGACAGGGAAACAATGAGCAGTTCTTC.

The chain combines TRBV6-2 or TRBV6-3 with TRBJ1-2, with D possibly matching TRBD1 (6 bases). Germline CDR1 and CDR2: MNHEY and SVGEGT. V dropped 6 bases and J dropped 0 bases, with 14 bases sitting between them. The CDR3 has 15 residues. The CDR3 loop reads CASSLTGPPNYGYTF. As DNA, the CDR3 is TGTGCCAGCAGCCTAACAGGGCCCCCTAACTATGGCTACACCTTC.

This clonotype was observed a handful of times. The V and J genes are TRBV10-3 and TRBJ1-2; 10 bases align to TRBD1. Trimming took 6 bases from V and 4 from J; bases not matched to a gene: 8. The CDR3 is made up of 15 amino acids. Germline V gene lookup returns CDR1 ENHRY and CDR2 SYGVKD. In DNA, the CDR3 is TGTGCCATCAGAACCCTCCGGGACAGGGGCTATGGCTACACCTTC. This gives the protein CAIRTLRDRGYGYTF.

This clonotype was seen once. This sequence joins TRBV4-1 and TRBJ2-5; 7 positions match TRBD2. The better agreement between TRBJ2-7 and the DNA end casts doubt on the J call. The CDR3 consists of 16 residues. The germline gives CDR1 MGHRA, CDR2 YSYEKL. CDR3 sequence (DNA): TGCGCCAGCAGCCAGGAGATTGGTAGCGGGTCCTACGAGCAGTACTTC. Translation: CASSQEIGSGSYEQYF.

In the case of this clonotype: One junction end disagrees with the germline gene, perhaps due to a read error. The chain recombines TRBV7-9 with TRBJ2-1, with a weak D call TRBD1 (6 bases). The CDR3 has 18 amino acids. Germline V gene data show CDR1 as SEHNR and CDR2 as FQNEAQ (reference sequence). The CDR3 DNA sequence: TGTGCCGGCAGCTCATGGGACACACGATCCAGCTCCTACAATGAGCAGTTCTTC. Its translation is CAGSSWDTRSSSYNEQFF.

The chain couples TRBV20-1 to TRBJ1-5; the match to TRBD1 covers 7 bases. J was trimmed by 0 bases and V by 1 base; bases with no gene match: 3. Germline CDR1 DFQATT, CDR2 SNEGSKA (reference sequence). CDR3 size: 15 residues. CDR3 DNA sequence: TGCAGTGCTAGAGGGGACAGCCATAGCAATCAGCCCCAGCATTTT. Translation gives CSARGDSHSNQPQHF.

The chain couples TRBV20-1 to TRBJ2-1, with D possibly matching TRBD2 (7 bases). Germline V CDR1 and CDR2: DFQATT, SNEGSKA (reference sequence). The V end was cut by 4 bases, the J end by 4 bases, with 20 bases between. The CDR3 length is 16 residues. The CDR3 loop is CSAILGGAVIYNEQFF. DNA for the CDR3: TGCAGTGCTATCCTAGGGGGGGCTGTTATATACAATGAGCAGTTCTTC.

The CDR3 DNA reads as TGTGCCAGCAGCCCGAGGACAGGTATTGAAGCTTTCTTT. This translates into CASSPRTGIEAFF. The chain is built from TRBV7-2 and TRBJ1-1; 7 positions match TRBD1. The CDR3 sequence is 13 residues long. CDR1 is SGHTA and CDR2 is FQGNSA in the germline V gene. The J segment lost 7 bases and the V segment lost 5 bases, leaving 7 bases of the junction unmatched.

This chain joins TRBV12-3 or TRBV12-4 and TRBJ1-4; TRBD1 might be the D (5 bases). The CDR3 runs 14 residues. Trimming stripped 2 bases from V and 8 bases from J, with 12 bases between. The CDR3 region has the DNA TGTGCCAGCAGTTTAAGGCAGGGCCGGGAAAAACTGTTTTTT. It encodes CASSLRQGREKLFF.

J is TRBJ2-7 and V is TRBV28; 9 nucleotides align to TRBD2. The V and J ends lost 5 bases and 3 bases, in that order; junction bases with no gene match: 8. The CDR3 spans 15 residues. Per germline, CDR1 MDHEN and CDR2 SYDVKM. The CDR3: CASSTHRSGSYEQYF. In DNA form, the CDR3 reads TGTGCCAGCAGTACACACCGTAGCGGGAGCTACGAGCAGTACTTC.